This T cell receptor beta chain was sequenced in a study of T cell repertoires in cytomegalovirus infection (dated by TCRdb to the late 2010s). General notes on the study: Because public TCR beta signatures pointed to carriage of CMV infection together with the matching HLA type, the HLA type of each donor mattered for the analysis.

TCRdb lists the instrument as Illumina HiSeq 1500. TCRdb ran its own pipeline on the public reads, namely fastp trimming at Q25 and MiXCR clone calling, and kept in-frame beta chains. Identical CDR3 proteins give one entry, which carries the most common genes and DNA. The sample table lists fewer than 200,000 distinct CDR3 sequences, about 15% of them with a count of one. The ten largest clones take up 20% to 30% of the sample. The CDR3 covers 14 residues, taking in both the cysteine and the phenylalanine. Left in the record is the CDR3 DNA by itself, 42 bases read in frame from the first base. From V the trimming removes 4 bases and from J it removes 0 bases, while the gene matches leave 1 base of the junction unaccounted for. Via the germline V gene, CDR1 is SQVTM and CDR2 ANQGSEA. General conclusions and limits of the study: The ex vivo response was dominated by HLA-C-restricted CMV-specific TCR beta clonotypes, which also provided the single most frequent clonotype in two of eight donors. Carriers of CMV infection plus the relevant HLA type were discriminated by the cumulative frequency of public TCR beta family members in the study cohort and in an independent approximately 360-donor cohort.

This clonotype was seen more than once but under ten times. Its antigen is still unknown. One base away there is no much larger clone; base qualities are not given. The V gene is TRBV29-1 and the J gene is TRBJ1-1, with TRBD1 matching 11 junction bases. Material: PBMCs. The sequence was obtained from a human donor in good health (CMV status not recorded). Some clones in this sample may be carry-over from other donors' samples. The nucleotides read TGCAGCGTTGGGACAGGGGGCTTGAACACTGAAGCTTTCTTT. Its amino acids are CSVGTGGLNTEAFF.